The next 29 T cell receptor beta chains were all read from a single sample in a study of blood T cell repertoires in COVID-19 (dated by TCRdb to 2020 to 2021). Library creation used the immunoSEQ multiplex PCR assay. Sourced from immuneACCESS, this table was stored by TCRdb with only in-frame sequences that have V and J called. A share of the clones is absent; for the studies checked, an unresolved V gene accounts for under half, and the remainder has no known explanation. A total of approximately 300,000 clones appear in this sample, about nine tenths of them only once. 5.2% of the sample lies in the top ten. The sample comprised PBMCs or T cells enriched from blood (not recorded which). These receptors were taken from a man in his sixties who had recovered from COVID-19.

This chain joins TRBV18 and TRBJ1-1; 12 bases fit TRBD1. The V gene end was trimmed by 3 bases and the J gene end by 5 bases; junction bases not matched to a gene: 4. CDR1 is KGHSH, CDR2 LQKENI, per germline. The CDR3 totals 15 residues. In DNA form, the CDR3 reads TGTGCCAGCTCACCTGGGACAGGGGGCCGGACTGAAGCTTTCTTT. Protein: CASSPGTGGRTEAFF.

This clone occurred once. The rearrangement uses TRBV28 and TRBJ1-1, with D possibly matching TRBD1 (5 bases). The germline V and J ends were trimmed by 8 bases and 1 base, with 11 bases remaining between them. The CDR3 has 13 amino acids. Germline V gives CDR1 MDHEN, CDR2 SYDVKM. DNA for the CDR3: TGTGCCAGCTGGGACGGGAGGAACACTGAAGCTTTCTTT. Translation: CASWDGRNTEAFF.

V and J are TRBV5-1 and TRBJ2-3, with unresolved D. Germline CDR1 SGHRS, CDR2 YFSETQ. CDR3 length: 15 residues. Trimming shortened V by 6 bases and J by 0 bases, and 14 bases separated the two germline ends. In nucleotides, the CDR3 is TGCGCCAGCAAGAGGAATCAGCAGAGCACAGATACGCAGTATTTT. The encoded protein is CASKRNQQSTDTQYF.

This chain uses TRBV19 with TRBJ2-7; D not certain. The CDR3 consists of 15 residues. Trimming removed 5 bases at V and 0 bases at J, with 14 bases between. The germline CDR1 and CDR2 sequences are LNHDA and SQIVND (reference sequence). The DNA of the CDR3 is TGTGCCAGTAGTGATATGACCTCTAGCTCCTACGAGCAGTACTTC. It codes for CASSDMTSSSYEQYF. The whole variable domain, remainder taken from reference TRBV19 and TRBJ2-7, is DGGITQSPKYLFRKEGQNVTLSCEQNLNHDAMYWYRQDPGQGLRLIYYSQIVNDFQKGDIAEGYSVSREKKESFPLTVTSAQKNPTAFYLCASSDMTSSSYEQYFGPGTRLTVT.

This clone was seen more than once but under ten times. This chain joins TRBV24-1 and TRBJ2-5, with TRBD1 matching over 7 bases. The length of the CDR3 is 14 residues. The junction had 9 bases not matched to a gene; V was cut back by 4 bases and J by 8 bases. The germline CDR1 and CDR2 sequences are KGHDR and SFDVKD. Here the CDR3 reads CATSEPWDRGTQYF. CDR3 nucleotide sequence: TGTGCCACCAGTGAGCCCTGGGACAGAGGCACCCAGTACTTC.

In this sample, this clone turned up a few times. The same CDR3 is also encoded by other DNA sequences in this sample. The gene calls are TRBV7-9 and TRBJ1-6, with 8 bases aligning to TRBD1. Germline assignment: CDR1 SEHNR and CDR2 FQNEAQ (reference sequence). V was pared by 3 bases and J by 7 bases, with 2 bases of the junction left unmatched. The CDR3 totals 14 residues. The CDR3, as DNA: TGTGCCAGCAGCTTGGGACAGGAAAATTCACCCCTCCACTTT. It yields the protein CASSLGQENSPLHF.

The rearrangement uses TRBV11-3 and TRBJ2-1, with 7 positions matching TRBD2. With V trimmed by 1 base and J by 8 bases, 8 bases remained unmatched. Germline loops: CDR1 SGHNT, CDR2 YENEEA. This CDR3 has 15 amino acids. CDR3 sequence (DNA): TGTGCCAGCAGCTTAGGCCTAGCGGAGTCCCATGAGCAGTTCTTC. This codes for CASSLGLAESHEQFF. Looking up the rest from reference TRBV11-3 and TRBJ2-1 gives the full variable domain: EAGVVQSPRYKIIEKKQPVAFWCNPISGHNTLYWYLQNLGQGPELLIRYENEEAVDDSQLPKDRFSAERLKGVDSTLKIQPAELGDSAVYLCASSLGLAESHEQFFGPGTRLTVL.

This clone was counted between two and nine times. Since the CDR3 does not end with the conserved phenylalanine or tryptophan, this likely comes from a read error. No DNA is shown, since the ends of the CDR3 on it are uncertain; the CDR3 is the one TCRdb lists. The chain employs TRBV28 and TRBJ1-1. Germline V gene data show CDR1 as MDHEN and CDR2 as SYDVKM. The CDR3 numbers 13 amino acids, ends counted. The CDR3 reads CASGPRPRTFGGI.

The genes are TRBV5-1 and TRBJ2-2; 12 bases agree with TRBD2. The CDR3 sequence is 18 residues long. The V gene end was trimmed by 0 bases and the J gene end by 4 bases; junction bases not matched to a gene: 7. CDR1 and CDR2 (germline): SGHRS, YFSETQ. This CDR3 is CASSLDAGLAGFTGELFF. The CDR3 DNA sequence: TGCGCCAGCAGCTTGGACGCTGGACTAGCGGGGTTCACCGGGGAGCTGTTTTTT.

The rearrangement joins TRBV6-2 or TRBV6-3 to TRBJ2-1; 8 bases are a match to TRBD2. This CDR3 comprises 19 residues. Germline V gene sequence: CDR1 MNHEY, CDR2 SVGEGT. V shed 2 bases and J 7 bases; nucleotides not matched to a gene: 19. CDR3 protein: CASSYPTGQRGQMRNEQFF. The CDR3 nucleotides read TGTGCCAGCAGTTACCCTACCGGCCAGCGGGGGCAAATGCGGAATGAGCAGTTCTTC.

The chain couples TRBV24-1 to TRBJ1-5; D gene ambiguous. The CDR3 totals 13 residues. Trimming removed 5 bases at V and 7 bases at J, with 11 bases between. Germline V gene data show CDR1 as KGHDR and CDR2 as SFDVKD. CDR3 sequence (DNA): TGTGCCACCAGTGGGGAGGGTAGCCAGCCCCAGCATTTT. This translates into CATSGEGSQPQHF.

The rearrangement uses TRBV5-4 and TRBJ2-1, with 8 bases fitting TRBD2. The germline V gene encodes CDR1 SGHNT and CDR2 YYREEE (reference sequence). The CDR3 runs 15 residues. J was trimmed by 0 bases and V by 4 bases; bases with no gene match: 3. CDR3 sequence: CASSAGGRSYNEQFF. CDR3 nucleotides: TGTGCCAGCAGCGCGGGAGGCCGCTCCTACAATGAGCAGTTCTTC.

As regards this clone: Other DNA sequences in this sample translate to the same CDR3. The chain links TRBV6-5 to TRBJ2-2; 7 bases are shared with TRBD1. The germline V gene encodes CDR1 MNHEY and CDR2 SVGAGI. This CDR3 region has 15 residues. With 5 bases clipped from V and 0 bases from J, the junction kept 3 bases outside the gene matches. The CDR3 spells CASSRQGANTGELFF. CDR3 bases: TGTGCCAGCAGTCGACAGGGAGCGAACACCGGGGAGCTGTTTTTT.

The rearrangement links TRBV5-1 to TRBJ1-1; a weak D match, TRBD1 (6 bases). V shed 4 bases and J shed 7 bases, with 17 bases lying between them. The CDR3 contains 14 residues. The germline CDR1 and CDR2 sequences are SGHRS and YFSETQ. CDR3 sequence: CASSTMQGKNEAFF. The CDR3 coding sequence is TGCGCCAGCAGCACCATGCAGGGGAAAAATGAAGCTTTCTTT.

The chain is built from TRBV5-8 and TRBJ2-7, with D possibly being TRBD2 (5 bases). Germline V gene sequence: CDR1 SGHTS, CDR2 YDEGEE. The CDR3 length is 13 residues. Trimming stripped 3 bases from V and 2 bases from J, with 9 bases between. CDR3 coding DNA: TGTGCCAGCAGCTCGGGGTTAACCTACGAGCAGTACTTC. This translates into CASSSGLTYEQYF. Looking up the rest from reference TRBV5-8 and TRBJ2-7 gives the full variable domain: EAGVTQSPTHLIKTRGQQATLRCSPISGHTSVYWYQQALGLGLQFLLWYDEGEERNRGNFPPRFSGRQFPNYSSELNVNALELEDSALYLCASSSGLTYEQYFGPGTRLTVT.

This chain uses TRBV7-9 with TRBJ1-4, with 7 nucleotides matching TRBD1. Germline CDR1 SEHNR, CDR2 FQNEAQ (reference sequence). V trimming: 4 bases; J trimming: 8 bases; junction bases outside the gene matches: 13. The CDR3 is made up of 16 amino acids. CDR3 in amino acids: CASSYRQGFDREKLFF. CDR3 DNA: TGTGCCAGCAGCTACAGACAGGGTTTTGATCGGGAAAAACTGTTTTTT.

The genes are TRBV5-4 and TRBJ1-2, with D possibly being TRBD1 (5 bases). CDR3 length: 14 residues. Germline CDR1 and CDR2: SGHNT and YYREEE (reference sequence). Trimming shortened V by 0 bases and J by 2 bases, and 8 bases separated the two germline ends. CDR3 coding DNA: TGTGCCAGCAGCTTGGAGCAGGGAAACTATGGCTACACCTTC. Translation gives CASSLEQGNYGYTF.

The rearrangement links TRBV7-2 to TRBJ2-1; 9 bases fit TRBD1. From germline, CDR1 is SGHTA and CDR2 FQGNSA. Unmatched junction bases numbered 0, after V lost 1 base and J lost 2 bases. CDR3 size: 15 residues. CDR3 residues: CASSLGQGAYNEQFF. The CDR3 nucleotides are TGTGCCAGCAGCTTAGGACAGGGGGCCTACAATGAGCAGTTCTTC.

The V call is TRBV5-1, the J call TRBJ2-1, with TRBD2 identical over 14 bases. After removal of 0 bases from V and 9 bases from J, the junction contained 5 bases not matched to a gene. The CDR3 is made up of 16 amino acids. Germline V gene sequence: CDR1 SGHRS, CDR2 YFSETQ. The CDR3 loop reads CASSLVTSGRATEQFF. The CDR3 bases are TGCGCCAGCAGCTTGGTGACTAGCGGGAGGGCCACTGAGCAGTTCTTC.

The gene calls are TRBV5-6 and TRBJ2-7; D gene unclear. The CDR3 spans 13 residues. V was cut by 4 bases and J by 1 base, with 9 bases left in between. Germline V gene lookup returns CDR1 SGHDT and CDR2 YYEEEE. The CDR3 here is CASSQTGSYEQYF. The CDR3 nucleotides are TGTGCCAGCAGCCAAACCGGGTCCTACGAGCAGTACTTC.

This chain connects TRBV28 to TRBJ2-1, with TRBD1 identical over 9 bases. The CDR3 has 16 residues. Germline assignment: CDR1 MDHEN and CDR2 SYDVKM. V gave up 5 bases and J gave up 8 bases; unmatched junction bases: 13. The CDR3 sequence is CASSLTGTGPSHEQFF. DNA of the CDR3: TGTGCCAGCAGTCTTACCGGGACAGGGCCCTCCCATGAGCAGTTCTTC.

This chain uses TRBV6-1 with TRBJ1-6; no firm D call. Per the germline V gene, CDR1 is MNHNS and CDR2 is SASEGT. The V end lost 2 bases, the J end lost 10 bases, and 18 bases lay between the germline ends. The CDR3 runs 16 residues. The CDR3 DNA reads TGTGCCAGCAGTGAAACGGGGAGTTGGAGAGGATCACCCCTCCACTTT. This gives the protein CASSETGSWRGSPLHF.

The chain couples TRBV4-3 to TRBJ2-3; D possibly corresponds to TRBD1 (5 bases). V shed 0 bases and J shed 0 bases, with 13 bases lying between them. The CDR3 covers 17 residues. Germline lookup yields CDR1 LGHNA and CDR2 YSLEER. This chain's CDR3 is CASSQDGRGQSTDTQYF. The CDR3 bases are TGCGCCAGCAGCCAAGATGGTAGGGGCCAAAGCACAGATACGCAGTATTTT.

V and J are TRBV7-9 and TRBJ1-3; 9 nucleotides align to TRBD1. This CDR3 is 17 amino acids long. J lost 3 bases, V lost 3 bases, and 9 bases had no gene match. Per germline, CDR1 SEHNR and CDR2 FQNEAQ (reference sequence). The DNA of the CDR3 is TGTGCCAGCAGCTTGGGCACAGGGGGCGACTTTGGAAACACCATATATTTT. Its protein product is CASSLGTGGDFGNTIYF.

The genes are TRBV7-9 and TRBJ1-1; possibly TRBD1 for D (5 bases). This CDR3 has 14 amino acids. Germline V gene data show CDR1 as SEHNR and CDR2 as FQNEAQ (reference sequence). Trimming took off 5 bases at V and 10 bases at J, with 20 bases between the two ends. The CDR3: CASSPGWQGRPAFF. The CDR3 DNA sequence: TGTGCCAGCAGCCCAGGTTGGCAGGGTAGGCCAGCTTTCTTT.

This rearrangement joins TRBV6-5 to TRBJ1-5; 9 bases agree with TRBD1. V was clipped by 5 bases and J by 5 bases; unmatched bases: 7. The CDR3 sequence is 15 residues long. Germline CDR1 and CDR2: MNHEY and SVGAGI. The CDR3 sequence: CASSTPGQGDQPQHF. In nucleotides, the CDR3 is TGTGCCAGCAGTACCCCGGGACAGGGCGATCAGCCCCAGCATTTT.

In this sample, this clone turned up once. The CDR3 here is CASSSRLEGNEKLFF. CDR3 coding DNA: TGTGCCAGCAGCTCCCGGTTGGAGGGTAATGAAAAACTGTTTTTT. The chain combines TRBV14 with TRBJ1-4; unclear D gene. Germline CDR1 SGHDN, CDR2 FVKESK. This CDR3 has 15 amino acids. V was pared by 5 bases and J by 4 bases, with 14 bases between.

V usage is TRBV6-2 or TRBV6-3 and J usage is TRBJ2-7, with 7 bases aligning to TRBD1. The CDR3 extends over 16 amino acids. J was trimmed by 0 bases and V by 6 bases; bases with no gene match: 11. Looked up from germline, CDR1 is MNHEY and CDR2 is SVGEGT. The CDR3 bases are TGTGCCAGCAGCCCCCTCCGGACAGGTCGCTCCTACGAGCAGTACTTC. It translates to CASSPLRTGRSYEQYF.

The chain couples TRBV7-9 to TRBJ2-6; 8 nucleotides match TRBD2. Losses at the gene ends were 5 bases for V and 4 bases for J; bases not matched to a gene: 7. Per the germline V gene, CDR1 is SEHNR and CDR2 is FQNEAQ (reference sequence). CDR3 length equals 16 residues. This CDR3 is CASSPPGGAGANVLTF. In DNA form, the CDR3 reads TGTGCCAGCAGCCCCCCCGGGGGGGCCGGGGCCAACGTCCTGACTTTC.